A single sample is the source of the 28 T cell receptor beta chains below, sequenced in a study of cytomegalovirus exposure and HLA in healthy donors. A multiplex PCR was run with 60 Vbeta primers and 13 Jbeta primers. Data came from immunoSEQ multiplex PCR; TCRdb stores just in-frame clones and leaves some out. Found here are about 140,000 clones, about 71% of them singletons; the top ten hold under 2.5%. The sample consisted of PBMCs. All receptors come from a woman aged 55-69 years in good health and CMV-seropositive.

CDR3 loop: CASSLATTGITEAFF. The CDR3 region has the DNA TGTGCCAGCAGCTTGGCCACAACAGGGATCACTGAAGCTTTCTTT. V is TRBV7-2 and J is TRBJ1-1; weak D call: TRBD1 (6 bases). V was clipped by 3 bases and J by 4 bases, with 15 bases between them. The V gene's germline CDR1 is SGHTA and CDR2 FQGNSA. This CDR3 is 15 amino acids long.

This chain joins TRBV6-1 and TRBJ2-1, with a tentative D call TRBD2 (6 bases). The CDR3 consists of 15 residues. V lost 5 bases, J lost 2 bases, and 13 bases lay in between. Germline V gene data show CDR1 as MNHNS and CDR2 as SASEGT. CDR3 protein: CASSPSSGPYNEQFF. In nucleotides, the CDR3 is TGTGCCAGCAGTCCCAGTAGCGGCCCCTACAATGAGCAGTTCTTC.

The chain is built from TRBV7-9 and TRBJ1-2; tentatively, D is TRBD1 (5 bases). Germline CDR1 is SEHNR and CDR2 is FQNEAQ (reference sequence). The CDR3 is 14 residues long. Trimming pared 3 bases from V and 4 bases from J, leaving 12 bases between. Here the CDR3 DNA reads TGTGCCAGCAGCTTTGTGGAGGGGTCCTATGGCTACACCTTC. It translates to CASSFVEGSYGYTF.

This clone was detected only once. This sequence joins TRBV6-5 and TRBJ1-2, with D unclear. The CDR3 consists of 14 residues. Germline loops: CDR1 MNHEY, CDR2 SVGAGI. The V end lost 4 bases, the J end lost 4 bases, and 13 bases lay between the germline ends. In nucleotides, the CDR3 is TGTGCCAGCAGTTCCCTGGGCCTCTCCTATGGCTACACCTTC. Protein product: CASSSLGLSYGYTF.

This chain uses TRBV29-1 with TRBJ2-3; D remains ambiguous. Germline loops: CDR1 SQVTM, CDR2 ANQGSEA. CDR3 length equals 14 residues. Trimming left V 3 bases short and J 1 base short, with 11 bases between. The CDR3 protein is CSVELFSGTDTQYF. DNA for the CDR3: TGCAGCGTTGAGTTATTTTCGGGCACAGATACGCAGTATTTT.

The V and J genes are TRBV5-5 and TRBJ2-2; a possible D gene is TRBD1 (8 bases). CDR3 length: 15 residues. Looked up from germline, CDR1 is SGHKS and CDR2 is YYEKEE (reference sequence). The germline V and J ends were trimmed by 4 bases and 5 bases, with 15 bases remaining between them. CDR3 in DNA: TGTGCCAGCAGCCTCGGACAGGGAGGGACCGGGGAGCTGTTTTTT. Its protein is CASSLGQGGTGELFF.

The chain uses TRBV10-2 and TRBJ1-2, with 12 bases fitting TRBD1. Germline CDR1 is WSHSY and CDR2 is SAAADI. This CDR3 has 15 amino acids. The V and J ends lost 0 bases and 7 bases, in that order; junction bases with no gene match: 3. CDR3 sequence reads: CASSESGQGASGYTF. The CDR3 region has the DNA TGCGCCAGCAGTGAGTCGGGACAGGGGGCCTCTGGCTACACCTTC.

This clone turned up a few times. Other DNA sequences from this sample encode an identical CDR3 as well. The rearrangement uses TRBV6-4 and TRBJ2-3; 8 bases agree with TRBD2. The CDR3 has 15 amino acids. V dropped 9 bases and J dropped 4; count of bases not matched to a gene: 12. Germline CDR1 MRHNA, CDR2 SNTAGT. The CDR3 loop is CASRMTSGSSDTQYF. The CDR3 bases are TGTGCCAGTCGGATGACCAGCGGGAGCTCAGATACGCAGTATTTT.

The J gene is TRBJ2-7, the V gene TRBV6-1; 7 bases are shared with TRBD1. CDR1 is MNHNS and CDR2 is SASEGT in the germline V gene. This CDR3 region has 16 residues. The ends lost 3 bases at V and 0 bases at J; junction bases unmatched: 8. This CDR3 is CASSDSRTGFSYEQYF. CDR3 coding DNA: TGTGCCAGCAGTGATTCGAGGACAGGTTTCTCCTACGAGCAGTACTTC.

This rearrangement joins TRBV18 to TRBJ2-5, with a tentative D call TRBD2 (5 bases). CDR3 length: 14 residues. Trimming removed 1 base at V and 4 bases at J, with 10 bases between. CDR1 KGHSH and CDR2 LQKENI come from the germline V gene. The CDR3 sequence: CASSPLDAGETQYF. Written as DNA, the CDR3 is TGTGCCAGCTCACCACTAGATGCGGGAGAGACCCAGTACTTC.

The CDR3 DNA is TGTGCCAGCAGCCCCAACAGGGGCACTGAAGCTTTCTTT. Translated: CASSPNRGTEAFF. The chain employs TRBV7-3 and TRBJ1-1, with 7 bases aligning to TRBD1. V gave up 5 bases and J gave up 4 bases; unmatched junction bases: 4. The germline CDR1 and CDR2 sequences are SGHTA and FQGTGA. The CDR3 loop spans 13 amino acids.

This chain joins TRBV10-1 and TRBJ2-7; weak D call: TRBD2 (5 bases). CDR3 length equals 11 residues. Germline V gene data show CDR1 as WNHNN and CDR2 as SYGVQD (reference sequence). Trimming took off 8 bases at V and 5 bases at J, with 10 bases between the two ends. CDR3 DNA sequence: TGCGCCAGCGGGTTCGGGGACGAGCAGTACTTC. Protein: CASGFGDEQYF.

The chain has TRBV28 and TRBJ1-5, with D tentatively TRBD1 (6 bases). Germline loops: CDR1 MDHEN, CDR2 SYDVKM. V shed 11 bases and J shed 1 base, with 15 bases lying between them. The CDR3 covers 14 residues. DNA for the CDR3: TGTGCCTGGGCGGGGGGCGCGAGCAATCAGCCCCAGCATTTT. This gives the protein CAWAGGASNQPQHF.

A single count supports this clone. The chain has TRBV5-8 and TRBJ1-5; 9 bases are a match to TRBD1. The germline gives CDR1 SGHTS, CDR2 YDEGEE. The junction had 5 bases not matched to a gene; V was cut back by 3 bases and J by 7 bases. CDR3 length: 14 residues. Here the CDR3 reads CASSYRTGDQPQHF. CDR3 DNA: TGTGCCAGCAGCTATAGGACAGGGGACCAGCCCCAGCATTTT.

The rearrangement uses TRBV7-6 and TRBJ2-1; a weak D match, TRBD1 (6 bases). Trimming shortened V by 4 bases and J by 4 bases, and 17 bases separated the two germline ends. CDR1 is SGHVS and CDR2 is FNYEAQ in the germline V gene. CDR3 length: 16 amino acids. CDR3 loop: CASSSQLRDKYNEQFF. CDR3 bases: TGTGCCAGCAGCTCCCAACTCCGGGACAAATACAATGAGCAGTTCTTC. Full variable domain (outside the CDR3, taken from reference TRBV7-6 and TRBJ2-1): GAGVSQSPRYKVTKRGQDVALRCDPISGHVSLYWYRQALGQGPEFLTYFNYEAQQDKSGLPNDRFSAERPEGSISTLTIQRTEQRDSAMYRCASSSQLRDKYNEQFFGPGTRLTVL.

The V call is TRBV7-6, the J call TRBJ2-7, with 10 bases fitting TRBD2. Trimming cost V 2 bases and J 9 bases; bases outside gene matches: 16. This CDR3 has 17 amino acids. In germline, CDR1 is SGHVS, CDR2 FNYEAQ. CDR3 bases: TGTGCCAGCAGCTTATCCCCCCCCTCTAGCGGGAGTTCCGTGCAGTACTTC. Protein: CASSLSPPSSGSSVQYF.

The chain links TRBV19 to TRBJ2-1, with 15 bases that match TRBD2. With 0 bases clipped from V and 10 bases from J, the junction kept 7 bases outside the gene matches. CDR3 length: 17 residues. CDR1 is LNHDA, CDR2 SQIVND, per germline (reference sequence). The CDR3 DNA reads as TGTGCCAGTAGTATAGACTCGACCGGGACTAGCGGGAGGGAGCAGTTCTTC. It codes for CASSIDSTGTSGREQFF.

The gene calls are TRBV28 and TRBJ2-7; 7 nucleotides match TRBD1. The CDR3 consists of 14 residues. The trim removed 1 base at V and 12 bases at J, leaving 12 bases unmatched. Germline V gene sequence: CDR1 MDHEN, CDR2 SYDVKM. CDR3 nucleotide sequence: TGTGCCAGCAGTTTATCGGGACAGCTTTTAACCCCGTACTTC. This encodes CASSLSGQLLTPYF.

As concerns this clone: Relative to the germline gene, one junction end is altered; a read error may explain this. The CDR3 spells CVSSTRGVTDTQYF. For the CDR3, the DNA is TGTGTCAGCAGCACCAGGGGGGTCACAGATACGCAGTATTTT. This rearrangement joins TRBV7-9 to TRBJ2-3, with D possibly TRBD1 on 7 matching bases. Germline CDR1 reads SEHNR; CDR2 reads FQNEAQ (reference sequence). The length of the CDR3 is 14 residues.

The chain couples TRBV7-8 to TRBJ1-2, with 8 bases that match TRBD1. The CDR3 spans 13 residues. Germline assignment: CDR1 SGHVS and CDR2 FQNEAQ. Trimming at V came to 2 bases and at J to 10 bases, leaving 6 bases not matched to a gene. The CDR3 loop reads CASSLSPGQDYTF. The CDR3 nucleotides are TGTGCCAGCAGCTTATCCCCGGGACAGGACTACACCTTC.

The rearrangement links TRBV21-1 to TRBJ2-7; TRBD2, as called in the table, went unchecked against the DNA. TRBV21-1 is designated a pseudogene. The CDR3 runs 18 residues. The CDR3 DNA sequence: TGTGCCAGCAGCAAACTTTTAGCGGGAGGGCCGGGGGGCTACGAGCAGTACTTC. Its translation is CASSKLLAGGPGGYEQYF.

Comments on this clone: At one of its ends the junction is not consistent with the germline gene, which may arise from a read error. The chain employs TRBV4-1 and TRBJ1-2; D is possibly TRBD1 (6 bases). Germline V CDR1 and CDR2: MGHRA, YSYEKL. The CDR3 runs 13 residues. The CDR3 protein is CVSSHTGTYGYTF. CDR3 nucleotide sequence: TGCGTCAGCAGCCATACAGGGACCTATGGCTACACCTTC.

The chain has TRBV5-6 and TRBJ2-3; D remains unclear. Looked up from germline, CDR1 is SGHDT and CDR2 is YYEEEE. This CDR3 spans 18 amino acids. V was trimmed by 4 bases and J by 0 bases, leaving 21 bases between them. The DNA for the CDR3 is TGTGCCAGCAGCCCCAACATCTGGTCCGGGTTAAGCACAGATACGCAGTATTTT. Residues: CASSPNIWSGLSTDTQYF.

In nucleotides, the CDR3 is TGTGCCAGTAGGGGACTAGGGACAGATACGCAGTATTTT. This gives the protein CASRGLGTDTQYF. The rearrangement joins TRBV19 to TRBJ2-3, with 8 bases fitting TRBD2. The CDR3 is 13 residues long. J lost 3 bases, V lost 6 bases, and 2 bases had no gene match. The germline V gene encodes CDR1 LNHDA and CDR2 SQIVND (reference sequence).

This clone was counted only a few times. The V gene is TRBV10-3, the J gene TRBJ2-3; 8 bases map to TRBD1. CDR1 and CDR2 from the germline V gene are ENHRY and SYGVKD. The CDR3 runs 14 residues. The V and J ends lost 8 bases and 5 bases, in that order; junction bases with no gene match: 9. CDR3 bases: TGTGCCATCGGCGGCAGGGGGCAGGGAGATACGCAGTATTTT. Protein sequence: CAIGGRGQGDTQYF.

V usage is TRBV6-1 and J usage is TRBJ2-7; D might be TRBD2 (5 bases). With 5 bases removed from V and 6 bases from J, the gap between germline ends came to 17 bases. CDR1 MNHNS and CDR2 SASEGT come from the germline V gene. The CDR3 totals 14 residues. DNA of the CDR3: TGTGCCAGCAGTTTAGAGGGTGGGCTTGGCGAGCAGTACTTC. This gives the protein CASSLEGGLGEQYF.

The V call is TRBV1, the J call TRBJ2-1; the table names TRBD2, a call not compared with the DNA. TRBV1 is termed a pseudogene. The CDR3 contains 22 residues. This CDR3 is CTSSQGAVEREGPSALDNEQFF. CDR3 coding DNA: TGCACCAGCAGCCAAGGGGCAGTCGAGCGGGAGGGCCCAAGCGCGCTCGACAATGAGCAGTTCTTC.

The chain carries TRBV28 and TRBJ1-1, with 10 bases fitting TRBD1. Germline CDR1 is MDHEN and CDR2 is SYDVKM. This CDR3 is built from 16 residues. J lost 4 bases, V lost 3 bases, and 8 bases had no gene match. In nucleotides, the CDR3 is TGTGCCAGCAGTTTGTTTCCGGGACAGGGGCCCACTGAAGCTTTCTTT. Its translation is CASSLFPGQGPTEAFF.